These 12 T cell receptor beta chains share one sample of origin, sequenced in a study of blood T cells in healthy people across ages. For the second PCR, which ran for about 6 to 12 cycles, a sample-barcoded 5' primer and a J-beta primer mix were used. TCRdb redid the calling of the 5' RACE reads with MiXCR, one entry per CDR3 protein. The data contain around 710,000 distinct CDR3 sequences, 40% to 45% of them singletons. Sequenced input: blood. The receptors come from a woman in her fifties or sixties in good health.

There are a few counts of this clonotype. The rearrangement links TRBV27 to TRBJ2-5; no clear D. The CDR3 sequence is 15 residues long. Trimming took off 0 bases at V and 1 base at J, with 9 bases between the two ends. CDR1 MNHEY and CDR2 SMNVEV come from the germline V gene (reference sequence). CDR3 protein: CASSLSSGGQETQYF. The DNA for the CDR3 is TGTGCCAGCAGTTTATCGTCAGGCGGCCAAGAGACCCAGTACTTC.

The chain couples TRBV24-1 to TRBJ2-7; D is unclear. Germline assignment: CDR1 KGHDR and CDR2 SFDVKD. V was clipped by 3 bases and J by 4 bases, with 3 bases between them. This CDR3 comprises 11 residues. CDR3 coding DNA: TGTGCCACCAGTGATGGGTACGAGCAGTACTTC. Protein sequence: CATSDGYEQYF.

This chain joins TRBV6-4 and TRBJ2-3; 12 nucleotides line up with TRBD1. The CDR3 consists of 15 residues. Germline V CDR1 and CDR2: MRHNA, SNTAGT. V was pared by 2 bases and J by 4 bases, with 1 base of the junction left unmatched. Here the CDR3 reads CASSDGTGGPDTQYF. CDR3 coding DNA: TGTGCCAGCAGTGACGGGACAGGGGGCCCAGATACGCAGTATTTT.

The gene calls are TRBV30 and TRBJ1-4; D may be TRBD1 (5 bases). Germline assignment: CDR1 GTSNPN and CDR2 SVGIG (reference sequence). V was clipped by 2 bases and J by 10 bases, with 11 bases between them. This CDR3 is 12 amino acids long. The CDR3 DNA is TGTGCCTGGAGTCGGGACGCCGGAAAACTGTTTTTT. Residues: CAWSRDAGKLFF.

This clonotype appeared once. The rearrangement uses TRBV6-1 and TRBJ1-4; no definite D call. V lost 8 bases and J 7 bases, leaving 17 bases between the germline ends. CDR1 MNHNS and CDR2 SASEGT come from the germline V gene. This CDR3 spans 14 amino acids. CDR3 protein: CASRLTGEGEKLFF. CDR3 in DNA: TGTGCCAGCCGACTGACCGGGGAGGGTGAAAAACTGTTTTTT.

V is TRBV10-3 and J is TRBJ1-4, with TRBD1 matching 9 bases. CDR3 length: 15 residues. The germline gives CDR1 ENHRY, CDR2 SYGVKD. Trimming took 4 bases from V and 3 from J; bases not matched to a gene: 3. CDR3 amino acids: CAISVRTGANEKLFF. CDR3 bases: TGTGCCATCAGTGTACGGACAGGGGCTAATGAAAAACTGTTTTTT.

The chain has TRBV29-1 and TRBJ2-1; TRBD1 matches at 7 bases. The CDR3 loop spans 13 amino acids. CDR1 and CDR2 (germline): SQVTM, ANQGSEA. The trim removed 7 bases at V and 5 bases at J, leaving 8 bases unmatched. The CDR3 DNA sequence: TGCAGCGGAGGGACAGTCGCCAACAATGAGCAGTTCTTC. Translated: CSGGTVANNEQFF.

Turning to this clonotype: Possible read error: a much larger clone is one base away. The V and J genes are TRBV5-1 and TRBJ2-4; 9 bases line up with TRBD1. Unmatched junction bases numbered 12, after V lost 4 bases and J lost 13 bases. CDR1 is SGHRS, CDR2 YFSETQ, per germline. The CDR3 covers 14 residues. The CDR3 bases are TGCGCCAGCAGCACAGGACAGGGGTTACATGAGCAGTACTTC. Its translation is CASSTGQGLHEQYF.

This sequence joins TRBV14 and TRBJ2-7; D call uncertain. V was shortened by 4 bases and J by 7 bases, with 20 bases between the two germline ends. Germline-derived CDR1 and CDR2 are SGHDN and FVKESK. This CDR3 has 15 amino acids. The DNA for the CDR3 is TGTGCCAGCAGCCTGGTGAAGGGCTTTGAGAATGAGCAGTACTTC. Translated, it gives CASSLVKGFENEQYF. Full variable domain (missing parts from reference TRBV14 and TRBJ2-7): EAGVTQFPSHSVIEKGQTVTLRCDPISGHDNLYWYRRVMGKEIKFLLHFVKESKQDESGMPNNRFLAERTGGTYSTLKVQPAELEDSGVYFCASSLVKGFENEQYFGPGTRLTVT.

The CDR3 nucleotides are TGTGCCAGCAGTGACTCGGAAACAGGAGATACCCAGTACTTC. It translates to CASSDSETGDTQYF. V gene TRBV6-4 combines with J gene TRBJ2-7, with a weak D call TRBD1 (5 bases). Trimming removed 0 bases from V and 10 bases from J, with 16 bases in between. The CDR3 totals 14 residues. CDR1 MRHNA and CDR2 SNTAGT come from the germline V gene.

Note on this clonotype: At one end, the junction sequence differs from germline, possibly due to a read error. The rearrangement links TRBV29-1 to TRBJ2-1; unclear D gene. This CDR3 is built from 15 residues. From germline, CDR1 is SQVTM and CDR2 ANQGSEA. DNA for the CDR3: TGCGGCGTTGGGTTCTCCCTGGGAATGTACAATGAGCAGTTCTTC. Amino acids: CGVGFSLGMYNEQFF.

The V and J genes are TRBV6-2 or TRBV6-3 and TRBJ2-3; 8 bases map to TRBD1. With V trimmed by 10 bases and J by 4 bases, 4 bases remained unmatched. The germline CDR1 and CDR2 sequences are MNHEY and SVGEGT. This CDR3 is built from 12 residues. CDR3 DNA: TGTGCCACGACAGGGGTGGCAGATACGCAGTATTTT. It specifies CATTGVADTQYF.